The 15 T cell receptor beta chains reported below all come from one sample, sequenced in a study of OX40 agonist ivuxolimab in advanced cancers. Library construction relied on the immunoSEQ multiplex PCR assay. TCRdb mirrors the immuneACCESS table, restricted to in-frame sequences. Some clones are absent from its copies; in checked studies, under half trace to an unresolved V gene, and the reason for the others is unknown. In this sample the table shows approximately 84,000 clones, around 94% of which occur a single time. The top ten hold 2% to 3% of the sample. The sample here was CD4+ or CD8+ T cells sorted from blood, taken in a trial of the OX40 agonist ivuxolimab. These receptors were collected from an adult with an advanced solid tumor such as melanoma, head and neck, liver or kidney cancer.

This chain connects TRBV19 to TRBJ2-7; 9 nucleotides align to TRBD1. The V segment lost 5 bases and the J segment 4 bases; nucleotides outside the gene matches: 9. The CDR3 runs 15 residues. Germline values: CDR1 LNHDA, CDR2 SQIVND (reference sequence). The CDR3 here is CASSAAPGQGYEQYF. CDR3 DNA: TGTGCCAGTAGTGCTGCTCCGGGACAGGGATACGAGCAGTACTTC.

V gene TRBV27 combines with J gene TRBJ2-5, with D maybe TRBD1 (6 bases). Between the trimmed V and J ends, which lost 3 bases and 2 bases, there was a span of 22 bases. CDR3 length: 18 residues. Germline V CDR1 and CDR2: MNHEY, SMNVEV (reference sequence). CDR3: CASSFVPPVGQKQETQYF. The CDR3 DNA reads TGTGCCAGCAGTTTTGTCCCCCCAGTTGGACAGAAACAAGAGACCCAGTACTTC.

Written as DNA, the CDR3 is TGTGCCAGCAGCTTATACCAGGGGAAATCCTACGAGCAGTACTTC. Protein sequence: CASSLYQGKSYEQYF. V gene TRBV13 combines with J gene TRBJ2-7; a possible D gene is TRBD1 (6 bases). The CDR3 spans 15 residues. V was cut by 2 bases and J by 1 base, with 12 bases left in between. Germline CDR1 and CDR2: PRHDT and FYEKMQ (reference sequence).

The CDR3: CASKPGQGYEQYF. CDR3 DNA sequence: TGTGCCAGCAAACCGGGACAGGGCTACGAGCAGTACTTC. J is TRBJ2-7 and V is TRBV2; 9 bases map to TRBD1. CDR3 length equals 13 residues. The germline gives CDR1 SNHLY, CDR2 FYNNEI. Losses at the gene ends were 7 bases for V and 3 bases for J; bases not matched to a gene: 4.

The CDR3 spells CASSLSGTSQNEQYF. The CDR3 region has the DNA TGTGCCAGCAGCCTCTCCGGGACGAGTCAAAACGAGCAGTACTTC. The V and J genes are TRBV9 and TRBJ2-7; perhaps D is TRBD1 or TRBD2 (5 bases each). The length of the CDR3 is 15 residues. V lost 4 bases to trimming and J lost 5 bases, with 19 bases between them. Per the germline V gene, CDR1 is SGDLS and CDR2 is YYNGEE.

This clone was found once. This chain joins TRBV19 and TRBJ1-5, with D tentatively TRBD1 (5 bases). Trimming left V 6 bases short and J 3 bases short, with 15 bases between. Germline V CDR1 and CDR2: LNHDA, SQIVND (reference sequence). The CDR3 length is 15 residues. CDR3 DNA: TGTGCCAGTAGGTCCGACAGAGCGGACAATCAGCCCCAGCATTTT. This gives the protein CASRSDRADNQPQHF.

This clone showed up just once. This rearrangement joins TRBV10-2 to TRBJ2-7; D unresolved. The germline V gene has CDR1 WSHSY and CDR2 SAAADI. Trimming stripped 4 bases from V and 1 base from J, with 11 bases between. This CDR3 region has 14 residues. Written as DNA, the CDR3 is TGCGCCAGCAGTGCTGGATTCCATTCCTACGAGCAGTACTTC. It encodes CASSAGFHSYEQYF.

This clone was seen only once. The rearrangement joins TRBV19 to TRBJ2-2; 7 nucleotides match TRBD2. Germline loops: CDR1 LNHDA, CDR2 SQIVND (reference sequence). The CDR3 sequence is 15 residues long. The J segment lost 4 bases and the V segment lost 5 bases, leaving 7 bases of the junction unmatched. CDR3 in DNA: TGTGCCAGTAGTTGGGAGGGTCGGGTCACCGGGGAGCTGTTTTTT. Amino acids: CASSWEGRVTGELFF.

This chain connects TRBV2 to TRBJ1-3; no clear D gene. The germline CDR1 and CDR2 sequences are SNHLY and FYNNEI. V gave up 6 bases and J gave up 0 bases, with 9 bases separating them. The CDR3 has 14 residues. The CDR3 DNA reads TGTGCCAGCAGGGGCGGAACCTCTGGAAACACCATATATTTT. Translated, it gives CASRGGTSGNTIYF. The full variable domain, with the rest looked up from reference TRBV2 and TRBJ1-3, is EPEVTQTPSHQVTQMGQEVILRCVPISNHLYFYWYRQILGQKVEFLVSFYNNEISEKSEIFDDQFSVERPDGSNFTLKIRSTKLEDSAMYFCASRGGTSGNTIYFGEGSWLTVV.

This rearrangement joins TRBV4-3 to TRBJ2-7; TRBD2 is a possible D gene (5 bases). CDR1 is LGHNA and CDR2 is YSLEER in the germline V gene. Deletions cut 6 bases from V and 2 bases from J, with 11 bases between. The CDR3 is 13 amino acids. The CDR3 spells CASSPGNTYEQYF. The CDR3 DNA follows: TGCGCCAGCAGTCCGGGGAACACCTACGAGCAGTACTTC.

This clone was counted between two and nine times. V and J are TRBV5-4 and TRBJ1-3, with 7 bases identical to TRBD1. This CDR3 region has 16 residues. Germline V lookup: CDR1 SGHNT, CDR2 YYREEE (reference sequence). Unmatched junction bases numbered 7, after V lost 4 bases and J lost 0 bases. CDR3 region: CASSTNRGDSGNTIYF. In DNA form, the CDR3 reads TGTGCCAGCAGCACAAACAGGGGTGACTCTGGAAACACCATATATTTT.

This chain joins TRBV4-3 and TRBJ1-5; no definite D call. V was shortened by 1 base and J by 0 bases, with 10 bases between the two germline ends. Germline lookup yields CDR1 LGHNA and CDR2 YSLEER. CDR3 length: 16 amino acids. Here the CDR3 DNA reads TGCGCCAGCAGCCAAGGTTTAGGGCGTAGCAATCAGCCCCAGCATTTT. This codes for CASSQGLGRSNQPQHF.

The chain joins TRBV25-1 to TRBJ2-5; D tentatively fits TRBD1 or TRBD2 (6 bases each). Trimming removed 2 bases from V and 2 bases from J, with 15 bases in between. The CDR3 length is 16 residues. Germline V gene lookup returns CDR1 MGHDK and CDR2 SYGVNS. In DNA, the CDR3 is TGTGCCAGCAGTGAAGGTGGGGGGCGTAGGCAAGAGACCCAGTACTTC. Translating gives CASSEGGGRRQETQYF.

This clone occurred once. The chain recombines TRBV6-5 with TRBJ2-3; D gene uncertain. Trimming removed 8 bases at V and 1 base at J, with 10 bases between. The CDR3 extends over 13 amino acids. Germline V CDR1 and CDR2: MNHEY, SVGAGI. The CDR3 is CASQPLRTDTQYF. The CDR3 DNA reads TGTGCCAGCCAACCTCTACGCACAGATACGCAGTATTTT.

V is TRBV12-5 and J is TRBJ2-3; no clear D gene. V was pared by 2 bases and J by 0 bases, with 9 bases between. In germline, CDR1 is LGHNT, CDR2 FRNRAP. This CDR3 is built from 15 residues. This CDR3 reads CASGLWLTSTDTQYF. The DNA for the CDR3 is TGTGCTAGTGGTTTGTGGCTGACTAGCACAGATACGCAGTATTTT.